The T cell receptor beta chain described here comes from a study of shared clonotypes between healthy human individuals. Every contributor of samples was a Caucasian grown-up residing in Nashville, Tennessee. Study-level results: Donor scarcity curtailed the genetic and exposure-history diversity represented herein.

V gave up 2 bases and J gave up 4 bases; unmatched junction bases: 5. CDR1 is GTSNPN and CDR2 is SVGIG in the germline V gene (reference sequence). This CDR3 spans 14 amino acids. Once extracted for a subset, genomic DNA was divided evenly among several immunoSEQ plates. Original processing notes: In the immunoSEQ data, sequences were junction-only and lacked quality scores, so filtering differed. Using immunoSEQ multiplex PCR, the repertoire was profiled, and TCRdb retains in-frame clones only, with some absent. V, J and clone size were drawn from that table, and D and trimming were deduced from the DNA. The table has 950,000 to 1,300,000 clones, around 75% seen once. This clone was seen just once. Its antigen is still unknown.

The sequencing sample was made of memory CD4+ T cells sorted from blood. The subset here: CD45RA-negative fraction. The sequence derives from a man younger than 35 in good health. V and J are TRBV30 and TRBJ2-5; 9 nucleotides align to TRBD2. Here the CDR3 DNA reads TGTGCCTGGAGTCTAGGACTAGCGTCAGAGACCCAGTACTTC. Residues: CAWSLGLASETQYF.